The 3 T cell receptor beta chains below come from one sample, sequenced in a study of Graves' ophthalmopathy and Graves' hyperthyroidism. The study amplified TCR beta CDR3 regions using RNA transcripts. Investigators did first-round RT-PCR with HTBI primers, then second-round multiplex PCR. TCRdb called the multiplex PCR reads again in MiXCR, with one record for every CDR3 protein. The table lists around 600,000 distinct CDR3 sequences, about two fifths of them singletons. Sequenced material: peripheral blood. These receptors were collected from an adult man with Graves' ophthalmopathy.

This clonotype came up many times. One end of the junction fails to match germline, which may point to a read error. This CDR3 is CASSLGQGGETQYF. CDR3 bases: TGTGCCAGCAGCTTAGGACAGGGAGGAGAGACCCAGTACTTC. The chain employs TRBV5-1 and TRBJ2-5; 8 bases are a match to TRBD1. Germline V lookup: CDR1 SGHRS, CDR2 YFSETQ. The CDR3 is 14 residues long. The variable domain in full, completed from reference TRBV5-1 and TRBJ2-5, reads KAGVTQTPRYLIKTRGQQVTLSCSPISGHRSVSWYQQTPGQGLQFLFEYFSETQRNKGNFPGRFSGRQFSNSRSEMNVSTLELGDSALYLCASSLGQGGETQYFGPGTRLLVL.

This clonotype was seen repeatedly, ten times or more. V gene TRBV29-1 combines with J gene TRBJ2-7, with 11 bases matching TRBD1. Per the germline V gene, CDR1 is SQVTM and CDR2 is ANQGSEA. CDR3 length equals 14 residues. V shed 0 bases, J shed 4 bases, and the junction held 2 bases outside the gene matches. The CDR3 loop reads CSVEDGQGAYEQYF. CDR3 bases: TGCAGCGTTGAAGACGGACAGGGGGCTTACGAGCAGTACTTC.

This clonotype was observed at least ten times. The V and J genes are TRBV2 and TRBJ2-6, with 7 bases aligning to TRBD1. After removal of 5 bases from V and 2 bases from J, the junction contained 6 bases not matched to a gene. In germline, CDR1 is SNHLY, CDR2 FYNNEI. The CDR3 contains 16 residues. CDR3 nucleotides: TGTGCCAGCAGTAGACAGGGATGGGCTGGGGCCAACGTCCTGACTTTC. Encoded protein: CASSRQGWAGANVLTF.